These 25 T cell receptor beta chains originate from one sample sequenced in a study of blood T cell repertoires in COVID-19. Method: immunoSEQ multiplex PCR; TCRdb's copy keeps in-frame clones and lacks some. The sample records hundreds of thousands of clones, under 90% being singletons. The sequencing input was PBMCs or T cells enriched from blood (not recorded which). The receptors come from a young man with acute COVID-19.

This chain links TRBV30 with TRBJ1-2; the match to TRBD1 covers 9 bases. Germline assignment: CDR1 GTSNPN and CDR2 SVGIG (reference sequence). The CDR3 has 14 residues. The V and J ends lost 1 base and 4 bases, in that order; junction bases with no gene match: 4. The CDR3 loop is CAWSATGGVYGYTF. The CDR3 DNA reads as TGTGCCTGGAGTGCAACAGGGGGCGTCTATGGCTACACCTTC.

The chain combines TRBV4-1 with TRBJ1-1; TRBD1 might be the D (6 bases). The germline gives CDR1 MGHRA, CDR2 YSYEKL. Trimming shortened V by 1 base and J by 5 bases, and 11 bases separated the two germline ends. The CDR3 consists of 14 residues. The DNA for the CDR3 is TGCGCCAGCAGCCAAGCAGGGGTTCCGACTGAAGCTTTCTTT. Protein: CASSQAGVPTEAFF.

The chain employs TRBV7-9 and TRBJ2-2; 11 nucleotides align to TRBD2. The length of the CDR3 is 18 residues. V lost 1 base to trimming and J lost 6 bases; unmatched junction nucleotides: 10. Germline lookup yields CDR1 SEHNR and CDR2 FQNEAQ (reference sequence). CDR3 nucleotides: TGTGCCAGCAGCTTAGTAGCTAGCGGGAGGAGCCAGCCCGGGGAGCTGTTTTTT. Its translation: CASSLVASGRSQPGELFF.

V gene TRBV28 combines with J gene TRBJ1-1; D remains unclear. CDR3 length equals 14 residues. The V and J ends lost 6 bases and 1 base respectively, with 12 bases between them. Germline loops: CDR1 MDHEN, CDR2 SYDVKM. The CDR3 here is CASRTLPGNTEAFF. Here the CDR3 DNA reads TGTGCCAGCAGAACGCTTCCGGGGAACACTGAAGCTTTCTTT. The complete variable domain, with remaining parts taken from reference TRBV28 and TRBJ1-1, reads DVKVTQSSRYLVKRTGEKVFLECVQDMDHENMFWYRQDPGLGLRLIYFSYDVKMKEKGDIPEGYSVSREKKERFSLILESASTNQTSMYLCASRTLPGNTEAFFGQGTRLTVV.

The gene calls are TRBV27 and TRBJ2-3; 8 bases agree with TRBD1. With 3 bases clipped from V and 3 bases from J, the junction kept 17 bases outside the gene matches. There are 19 residues in the CDR3. From germline, CDR1 is MNHEY and CDR2 SMNVEV (reference sequence). The CDR3 nucleotides are TGTGCCAGCAGTTTCCGATCCTTCAAGACAGGGGTCAAAACAGATACGCAGTATTTT. The encoded protein is CASSFRSFKTGVKTDTQYF.

The chain carries TRBV2 and TRBJ1-4, with TRBD1 matching over 8 bases. The germline CDR1 and CDR2 sequences are SNHLY and FYNNEI. This CDR3 spans 12 amino acids. With V trimmed by 7 bases and J by 13 bases, 8 bases remained unmatched. CDR3 amino acids: CASNRDRWGLFF. The CDR3, as DNA: TGTGCCAGCAACCGGGACAGGTGGGGACTGTTTTTT. Full variable domain (outside the CDR3, taken from reference TRBV2 and TRBJ1-4): EPEVTQTPSHQVTQMGQEVILRCVPISNHLYFYWYRQILGQKVEFLVSFYNNEISEKSEIFDDQFSVERPDGSNFTLKIRSTKLEDSAMYFCASNRDRWGLFFGSGTQLSVL.

This clone was seen a few times. The chain joins TRBV7-9 to TRBJ2-7, with D uncertain. The V end lost 5 bases, the J end lost 6 bases, and 14 bases lay between the germline ends. The CDR3 runs 13 residues. Germline CDR1 reads SEHNR; CDR2 reads FQNEAQ (reference sequence). CDR3 nucleotides: TGTGCCAGCAGCCCCCCCCGGTCTCCCGAGCAGTACGTC. This sequence encodes CASSPPRSPEQYV.

The genes are TRBV10-1 and TRBJ2-1; 11 nucleotides align to TRBD2. The germline CDR1 and CDR2 sequences are WNHNN and SYGVQD (reference sequence). The length of the CDR3 is 17 residues. V lost 3 bases to trimming and J lost 2 bases; unmatched junction nucleotides: 6. CDR3 nucleotides: TGCGCCAGCAGTGAACCCCAGGGACTAGCGGCCTACAATGAGCAGTTCTTC. This codes for CASSEPQGLAAYNEQFF.

The J gene is TRBJ2-1, the V gene TRBV19; TRBD2 agrees at 11 bases. V trimming: 3 bases; J trimming: 9 bases; junction bases outside the gene matches: 7. This CDR3 is built from 15 residues. CDR1 and CDR2 (germline): LNHDA, SQIVND (reference sequence). CDR3 DNA sequence: TGTGCCAGTAGTATGACTAGCGGGGCGGCCTCTGAGCAGTTCTTC. It translates to CASSMTSGAASEQFF.

This chain links TRBV18 with TRBJ2-7; D is perhaps TRBD1 (5 bases). V was shortened by 3 bases and J by 3 bases, with 6 bases between the two germline ends. The CDR3 is made up of 12 amino acids. CDR1 and CDR2 (germline): KGHSH, LQKENI. The CDR3 nucleotides are TGTGCCAGCTCACCTGACAGCTACGAGCAGTACGTC. Protein: CASSPDSYEQYV.

CDR3 region: CASGSGILFPDEQFF. The DNA for the CDR3 is TGTGCTAGTGGGAGCGGGATTTTGTTCCCCGATGAGCAGTTCTTC. The chain carries TRBV12-5 and TRBJ2-1; 7 nucleotides agree with TRBD2. Germline CDR1 reads LGHNT; CDR2 reads FRNRAP. V lost 6 bases and J lost 8; bases outside the gene matches: 13. The CDR3 totals 15 residues.

This chain joins TRBV3-1 (or the pseudogene TRBV3-2) and TRBJ1-1, with a possible D match to TRBD1 (6 bases). The V and J ends lost 7 bases and 7 bases respectively, with 10 bases between them. The CDR3 extends over 11 amino acids. CDR1 and CDR2 from the germline V gene are LGHDT and YNNKEL (reference sequence). DNA of the CDR3: TGTGCCAGCACCCAGGGGAGTGAAGCTTTCTTT. Protein: CASTQGSEAFF.

With respect to this clone: Mismatch with germline at one junction end may stem from a read error. V and J are TRBV7-7 and TRBJ2-3, with no clear D. The germline gives CDR1 SSHAT, CDR2 FNYEAQ (reference sequence). The CDR3 has 15 amino acids. CDR3 protein: CASSLGKEYTDTQYF. Written as DNA, the CDR3 is TGTGCTAGCAGCTTGGGCAAAGAGTACACAGATACGCAGTATTTT.

J is TRBJ2-1 and V is TRBV19; 10 bases map to TRBD2. Trimming took 2 bases from V and 8 from J; bases not matched to a gene: 3. The CDR3 runs to 14 residues. The V gene's germline CDR1 is LNHDA and CDR2 SQIVND (reference sequence). CDR3 residues: CASSITSGTDEQFF. The CDR3 region has the DNA TGTGCCAGTAGTATAACTAGCGGGACGGATGAGCAGTTCTTC. Full variable domain (missing parts from reference TRBV19 and TRBJ2-1): DGGITQSPKYLFRKEGQNVTLSCEQNLNHDAMYWYRQDPGQGLRLIYYSQIVNDFQKGDIAEGYSVSREKKESFPLTVTSAQKNPTAFYLCASSITSGTDEQFFGPGTRLTVL.

The chain couples TRBV19 to TRBJ2-2, with 7 nucleotides matching TRBD1. The CDR3 loop spans 15 amino acids. Germline trimming cut 0 bases from V and 4 bases from J; bases unmatched to any gene: 2. Germline CDR1 and CDR2: LNHDA and SQIVND (reference sequence). CDR3 DNA: TGTGCCAGTAGTATAGATCGACAGGGCACCGGGGAGCTGTTTTTT. It translates to CASSIDRQGTGELFF.

This chain connects TRBV11-2 to TRBJ2-2; D is ambiguous. Germline V CDR1 and CDR2: SGHAT, FQNNGV. The V end lost 0 bases, the J end lost 4 bases, and 3 bases lay between the germline ends. The CDR3 consists of 13 residues. CDR3 DNA: TGTGCCAGCAGCTTAGAAGCCACCGGGGAGCTGTTTTTT. Translation gives CASSLEATGELFF.

V usage is TRBV6-5 and J usage is TRBJ1-1, with D maybe TRBD1 (6 bases). In germline, CDR1 is MNHEY, CDR2 SVGAGI. V dropped 6 bases and J dropped 0 bases, with 14 bases sitting between them. This CDR3 is 15 amino acids long. The CDR3 is CASRRSGQMNTEAFF. The CDR3 nucleotides are TGTGCCAGCAGGAGGTCGGGACAAATGAACACTGAAGCTTTCTTT.

The chain uses TRBV28 and TRBJ2-7; possibly TRBD2 for D (5 bases). V was cut by 5 bases and J by 7 bases, with 12 bases left in between. The length of the CDR3 is 12 residues. The V gene's germline CDR1 is MDHEN and CDR2 SYDVKM. CDR3 DNA sequence: TGTGCCAGCAGTCTAAACACGGGAGAGCAGTACGTC. Its protein is CASSLNTGEQYV.

V usage is TRBV2 and J usage is TRBJ1-5; D remains unclear. V gave up 0 bases and J gave up 0 bases, with 6 bases separating them. CDR1 is SNHLY and CDR2 is FYNNEI in the germline V gene. The CDR3 runs to 15 residues. CDR3: CASSEALYSNQPQHF. DNA of the CDR3: TGTGCCAGCAGTGAAGCGCTCTATAGCAATCAGCCCCAGCATTTT.

The chain recombines TRBV24-1 with TRBJ2-3; possible D gene TRBD1, 6 bases. The V gene's germline CDR1 is KGHDR and CDR2 SFDVKD. The V end lost 5 bases, the J end lost 4 bases, and 27 bases lay between the germline ends. The CDR3 length is 19 residues. CDR3 DNA: TGTGCCACCAGTGGCTTACAGGGTGGTGGGACCCGGAACGCAGATACGCAGTATTTT. Encoded protein: CATSGLQGGGTRNADTQYF.

The J gene is TRBJ1-2, the V gene TRBV30, with TRBD1 identical over 7 bases. V shed 1 base, J shed 5 bases, and the junction held 7 bases outside the gene matches. CDR3 length: 14 residues. The germline CDR1 and CDR2 sequences are GTSNPN and SVGIG (reference sequence). The CDR3 sequence is CAWSDPGQTYGYTF. In DNA, the CDR3 is TGTGCCTGGAGTGACCCGGGACAGACTTATGGCTACACCTTC.

Turning to this clone: The same CDR3 is also encoded by other DNA sequences in this sample. The V gene is TRBV6-4, the J gene TRBJ1-6, with 9 bases lining up with TRBD1. Germline loops: CDR1 MRHNA, CDR2 SNTAGT. V shed 0 bases, J shed 6 bases, and the junction held 0 bases outside the gene matches. This CDR3 contains 15 residues. The chain's CDR3 is CASSDSTGGNSPLHF. For the CDR3, the DNA is TGTGCCAGCAGTGACTCGACAGGGGGTAATTCACCCCTCCACTTT.

The CDR3 reads CASSARVRSSGANVLTF. The CDR3 bases are TGCGCCAGCAGCGCCAGGGTGAGGAGCTCTGGGGCCAACGTCCTGACTTTC. The chain couples TRBV5-1 to TRBJ2-6; D perhaps matches TRBD1 (5 bases). Germline CDR1 is SGHRS and CDR2 is YFSETQ. The V end was cut by 4 bases, the J end by 0 bases, with 14 bases between. The length of the CDR3 is 17 residues.

This clone was seen a handful of times. This chain joins TRBV7-2 and TRBJ1-5; the D is unclear. The CDR3 has 15 amino acids. CDR1 is SGHTA and CDR2 is FQGNSA in the germline V gene. The V end lost 3 bases, the J end lost 0 bases, and 9 bases lay between the germline ends. The CDR3 reads CASSLRRGSNQPQHF. The CDR3 coding sequence is TGTGCCAGCAGCTTGCGGAGAGGTAGCAATCAGCCCCAGCATTTT. Full variable domain (remainder filled in from reference TRBV7-2 and TRBJ1-5): GAGVSQSPSNKVTEKGKDVELRCDPISGHTALYWYRQSLGQGLEFLIYFQGNSAPDKSGLPSDRFSAERTGGSVSTLTIQRTQQEDSAVYLCASSLRRGSNQPQHFGDGTRLSIL.

The rearrangement uses TRBV18 and TRBJ2-1; maybe TRBD2 (5 bases). Germline lookup yields CDR1 KGHSH and CDR2 LQKENI. V lost 2 bases to trimming and J lost 8 bases, with 16 bases between them. The CDR3 totals 15 residues. CDR3 in DNA: TGTGCCAGCTCACCAGCACTGGAGGTGTACCATGAGCAGTTCTTC. This translates into CASSPALEVYHEQFF.